Below are 8 T cell receptor beta chains sequenced from a single sample in a study of graft-versus-host responses after intestinal transplantation. Their specific antigens are unknown. Assay: immunoSEQ multiplex PCR; the TCRdb copy retains only in-frame clones and omits some. Found here are fewer than 150,000 clones, around nine tenths of them singletons; the top ten hold roughly 0.17%. Specimen: unstimulated CD4+ T cells sorted from spleen or lymph node cells, collected before intestinal transplant. The origin of the receptors is a human donor who received an intestinal transplant.

This sequence joins TRBV5-5 and TRBJ2-5, with TRBD2 matching 7 bases. Per germline, CDR1 SGHKS and CDR2 YYEKEE (reference sequence). This CDR3 contains 13 residues. The V and J ends lost 5 bases and 9 bases, in that order; junction bases with no gene match: 10. DNA for the CDR3: TGTGCCAGCAGTGCTGAGTGGGGAGGGTCCCAGTACTTC. Its protein product is CASSAEWGGSQYF.

V is TRBV6-5 and J is TRBJ2-5; D is undetermined. From germline, CDR1 is MNHEY and CDR2 SVGAGI. This CDR3 has 14 amino acids. Trimming pared 5 bases from V and 2 bases from J, leaving 12 bases between. The CDR3 sequence is CASSGRSSQETQYF. The CDR3 nucleotides are TGTGCCAGCAGTGGCCGTAGTTCGCAAGAGACCCAGTACTTC.

This chain uses TRBV6-1 with TRBJ1-2, with a weak D call TRBD1 (5 bases). There are 13 residues in the CDR3. The ends were cut back, 7 bases at V and 5 bases at J, with 14 bases in the middle. Per germline, CDR1 MNHNS and CDR2 SASEGT. The DNA for the CDR3 is TGTGCCAGCAAAAACCGGCAGGGATATGGCTACACCTTC. It yields the protein CASKNRQGYGYTF.

This clone was seen once. V usage is TRBV11-3 and J usage is TRBJ1-1; D possibly corresponds to TRBD1 (5 bases). This CDR3 is 13 amino acids long. The germline CDR1 and CDR2 sequences are SGHNT and YENEEA. Trimming pared 6 bases from V and 4 bases from J, leaving 12 bases between. CDR3 protein: CASSYTGATEAFF. For the CDR3, the DNA is TGTGCCAGCAGTTACACCGGGGCCACTGAAGCTTTCTTT.

J is TRBJ1-4 and V is TRBV27, with a tentative D call TRBD1 (6 bases). CDR1 is MNHEY, CDR2 SMNVEV, per germline (reference sequence). The CDR3 has 16 amino acids. The V end was cut by 1 base, the J end by 5 bases, with 14 bases between. The CDR3 nucleotides read TGTGCCAGCAGTTTATACGTCGGAAGGGGGAATGAAAAACTGTTTTTT. Translating gives CASSLYVGRGNEKLFF.

V is TRBV18 and J is TRBJ2-7; no clear D gene. Per germline, CDR1 KGHSH and CDR2 LQKENI. This CDR3 has 13 amino acids. Trimming stripped 4 bases from V and 3 bases from J, with 10 bases between. CDR3 protein: CASSRDQNYEQYF. CDR3 nucleotide sequence: TGTGCCAGCTCACGTGACCAGAACTACGAGCAGTACTTC.

The chain employs TRBV7-9 and TRBJ2-1, with 12 nucleotides matching TRBD1. Germline trimming cut 2 bases from V and 7 bases from J; bases unmatched to any gene: 3. CDR1 is SEHNR and CDR2 is FQNEAQ in the germline V gene (reference sequence). The CDR3 is 15 amino acids. In DNA, the CDR3 is TGTGCCAGCAGCTTAAGGGACAGGGGGCTTAATGAGCAGTTCTTC. Translated: CASSLRDRGLNEQFF.

V is TRBV6-1 and J is TRBJ2-3; D remains unclear. The CDR3 totals 14 residues. The germline V and J ends were trimmed by 4 bases and 6 bases, with 14 bases remaining between them. Germline V gene data show CDR1 as MNHNS and CDR2 as SASEGT. The CDR3 region is CASSGGSWMDTQYF. Written as DNA, the CDR3 is TGTGCCAGCAGTGGGGGATCCTGGATGGATACGCAGTATTTT.